This is a list of T cell receptor beta chains from one sample in a study of graft-versus-host responses after intestinal transplantation. Their specific antigens are unknown. Profiled with immunoSEQ multiplex PCR; TCRdb holds only in-frame clones, not every one. The table records about 90,000 clones, around 90% of them present only once. The specimen was unstimulated CD8+ T cells sorted from spleen or lymph node cells, collected before intestinal transplant. The receptors were gathered from a human donor who received an intestinal transplant. Each CDR3 is given with its conserved first and last residue. D genes are given only for firm matches. Only some rows state a clone size, as once, few, many or a class for expanded clones.

j_call	clone_size	d_call	v_call	cdr3_length	cdr3_aa	cdr3_nt
TRBJ2-7	-	TRBD2	TRBV30	12	CAWAGGPGEQYF	TGTGCCTGGGCGGGGGGGCCAGGCGAGCAGTACTTC
TRBJ2-7	-	TRBD2	TRBV6-6	14	CASSWRAGDYEQYF	TGTGCCAGCAGTTGGCGAGCGGGAGATTACGAGCAGTACTTC
TRBJ1-2	-	TRBD1	TRBV9	11	CASSGQGGYTF	TGTGCCAGCAGCGGACAGGGTGGCTACACCTTC
TRBJ2-2	-	TRBD1	TRBV10-2	16	CASSVKGTGFTGELFF	TGCGCCAGCAGTGTTAAGGGGACAGGGTTCACCGGGGAGCTGTTTTTT
TRBJ2-3	-	TRBD2	TRBV5-4	16	CASSSVTSGITDTQYF	TGTGCCAGCAGCTCGGTGACTAGCGGGATCACAGATACGCAGTATTTT
TRBJ2-5	-	-	TRBV28	14	CASSLREEGETQYF	TGTGCCAGCAGTTTGCGCGAGGAGGGAGAGACCCAGTACTTC
TRBJ2-1	once	-	TRBV27	15	CASSLSSSTYNEQFF	TGTGCCAGCAGTTTATCGTCTAGCACATACAATGAGCAGTTCTTC
TRBJ1-2	-	-	TRBV7-9	14	CASSLVGRSDGYTF	TGTGCCAGCAGCTTAGTTGGGAGATCGGATGGCTACACCTTC
TRBJ2-7	few	TRBD1	TRBV4-3	13	CASSLGQGYEQYF	TGCGCCAGCAGCCTCGGACAGGGCTACGAGCAGTACTTC
TRBJ1-1	-	-	TRBV7-6	16	CASSSLGDILNTEAFF	TGTGCCAGCAGCTCACTAGGGGACATATTGAACACTGAAGCTTTCTTT
TRBJ1-5	-	-	TRBV12-2	18	CASRLVGPGQSRNQPQHF	TGTGCAAGTCGCTTAGTGGGACCGGGACAGTCCCGCAATCAGCCCCAGCATTTT
TRBJ1-1	-	TRBD1	TRBV10-3	15	CAISEPDRVSTEAFF	TGTGCCATCAGTGAGCCGGACAGGGTTTCCACTGAAGCTTTCTTT
TRBJ2-3	-	TRBD2	TRBV4-3	17	CASSRTSGGAGTDTQYF	TGCGCCAGCAGCCGAACTAGCGGGGGGGCGGGCACAGATACGCAGTATTTT
TRBJ1-2	-	TRBD1	TRBV5-1	15	CASSSTGGGVYGYTF	TGCGCCAGCAGCTCCACAGGGGGCGGTGTCTATGGCTACACCTTC
TRBJ2-7	-	TRBD2	TRBV28	15	CASSPTSARLYEQYF	TGTGCCAGCAGTCCAACTAGCGCGCGGCTCTACGAGCAGTACTTC
TRBJ2-3	-	-	TRBV4-1	14	CASRPGTYTDTQYF	TGCGCCAGCAGGCCAGGGACTTACACAGATACGCAGTATTTT
TRBJ1-5	-	-	TRBV10-1	15	CASRNRVLSNQPQHF	TGCGCCAGCAGGAACAGGGTACTGAGCAATCAGCCCCAGCATTTT
TRBJ2-3	-	TRBD2	TRBV5-1	14	CASSLQRGPDTQYF	TGCGCCAGCAGCCTTCAGCGGGGCCCAGATACGCAGTATTTT
TRBJ2-2	-	-	TRBV5-6	16	CASSLERLPDTGELFF	TGTGCCAGCAGCTTAGAGCGGCTGCCCGACACCGGGGAGCTGTTTTTT
TRBJ2-2	-	TRBD2	TRBV30	14	CAWRAGTGTGELFF	TGTGCCTGGAGAGCGGGAACGGGTACCGGGGAGCTGTTTTTT
TRBJ1-1	-	-	TRBV5-1	13	CASSLGSPTEAFF	TGCGCCAGCAGCTTGGGTAGCCCGACTGAAGCTTTCTTT
TRBJ1-4	-	-	TRBV7-9	15	CASSLGFGQNEKLFF	TGTGCCAGCAGCTTGGGGTTCGGACAAAATGAAAAACTGTTTTTT
TRBJ2-7	once	-	TRBV30	11	CAFLRGWEQYF	TGTGCCTTCCTAAGGGGGTGGGAGCAGTACTTC
TRBJ2-7	once	TRBD1	TRBV2	15	CASSEPGQVPYEQYF	TGTGCCAGCAGTGAACCGGGACAGGTCCCCTACGAGCAGTACTTC
TRBJ2-7	-	TRBD1	TRBV27	16	CASSLEYRDRDDEQYF	TGTGCCAGCAGTTTAGAATACCGGGACAGGGATGACGAGCAGTACTTC
TRBJ1-2	-	-	TRBV29-1	13	CSVERTVNYGYTF	TGCAGCGTTGAAAGGACAGTTAACTATGGCTACACCTTC
TRBJ1-5	-	-	TRBV5-5	13	CASSWEGDQPQHF	TGTGCCAGCAGTTGGGAGGGTGATCAGCCCCAGCATTTT
TRBJ2-5	once	-	TRBV6-5	14	CASSATSSQETQYF	TGTGCCAGCAGTGCCACTAGCAGTCAAGAGACCCAGTACTTC
TRBJ2-7	-	TRBD1	TRBV7-9	12	CASRRSTGAAYF	TGTGCCAGCAGACGATCCACAGGGGCCGCTTACTTC
TRBJ2-5	-	-	TRBV21-1	15	CASSKGDRLQETQYF	TGTGCCAGCAGCAAAGGGGACAGACTCCAAGAGACCCAGTACTTC
TRBJ2-5	-	-	TRBV2	12	CASRTAKEIQYF	TGTGCCAGCAGGACAGCAAAAGAGATCCAGTACTTC
TRBJ1-1	-	-	TRBV11-2	17	CASSLGRGGRVRTEAFF	TGTGCCAGCAGCTTGGGCCGGGGAGGAAGAGTAAGGACTGAAGCTTTCTTT
TRBJ2-7	-	-	TRBV28	14	CASSRPGGLYEQYF	TGTGCCAGCAGTCGCCCCGGGGGGCTTTACGAGCAGTACTTC
TRBJ2-7	-	-	TRBV15	16	CATSRATYSSSYEQYF	TGTGCCACCAGCAGAGCCACTTACAGCTCATCCTACGAGCAGTACTTC
TRBJ1-2	-	-	TRBV11-2	16	CASSSPPTGLNYGYTF	TGTGCCAGCAGCTCCCCCCCGACAGGCCTTAACTATGGCTACACCTTC